Below are 18 T cell receptor beta chains sequenced from a single sample in a study of blood T cell repertoires in COVID-19. Sequenced by immunoSEQ multiplex PCR; TCRdb stores in-frame clones only, minus some. The sample lists around 150,000 clones; around 80% were seen once. Sequenced: PBMCs or T cells enriched from blood (not recorded which). The receptors shown here come from a man aged 50-59 years who had recovered from COVID-19.

The rearrangement uses TRBV7-3 and TRBJ1-1, with TRBD1 matching 9 bases. Germline CDR1 and CDR2: SGHTA and FQGTGA. CDR3 length equals 13 residues. V was clipped by 5 bases and J by 5 bases; unmatched bases: 3. CDR3 residues: CASSRDRATEAFF. The CDR3 DNA is TGTGCCAGCAGCAGGGACAGGGCTACTGAAGCTTTCTTT.

This clone was counted a single time. The chain couples TRBV29-1 to TRBJ2-7, with D uncertain. The germline V gene has CDR1 SQVTM and CDR2 ANQGSEA. V lost 1 base and J lost 2, with 6 bases in between. The CDR3 spans 12 residues. The DNA for the CDR3 is TGCAGCGTTGAAGCCCCAGCCTACGAGCAGTACTTC. Protein product: CSVEAPAYEQYF.

The gene calls are TRBV15 and TRBJ1-4; no definite D call. Deletions cut 0 bases from V and 8 bases from J, with 13 bases between. The CDR3 totals 15 residues. Germline V gene lookup returns CDR1 LNHNV and CDR2 YYDKDF (reference sequence). The chain's CDR3 is CATSRDVGSGEKLFF. CDR3 nucleotides: TGTGCCACCAGCAGAGATGTGGGGAGCGGCGAAAAACTGTTTTTT.

The gene calls are TRBV3-1 (or the pseudogene TRBV3-2) and TRBJ1-1; no definite D call. This CDR3 comprises 13 residues. Germline V gene lookup returns CDR1 LGHDT and CDR2 YNNKEL (reference sequence). Between the trimmed V and J ends, which lost 6 bases and 1 base, there was a span of 9 bases. The CDR3 DNA sequence: TGTGCCAGCAGTTTCAAGCGGAACACTGAAGCTTTCTTT. It codes for CASSFKRNTEAFF.

This chain's CDR3 is CASTTGDAYEQYF. CDR3 coding DNA: TGTGCCAGCACCACGGGGGATGCCTACGAGCAGTACTTC. The genes are TRBV6-6 and TRBJ2-7; D might be TRBD2 (6 bases). The CDR3 runs 13 residues. V dropped 7 bases and J dropped 2 bases, with 12 bases sitting between them. Germline CDR1 MNHNY, CDR2 SVGAGI (reference sequence).

V usage is TRBV7-9 and J usage is TRBJ2-3; D gene unclear. The CDR3 is 14 residues long. The germline gives CDR1 SEHNR, CDR2 FQNEAQ (reference sequence). V shed 5 bases and J shed 5 bases, with 14 bases lying between them. This CDR3 reads CASSALRPGDTQYF. The CDR3 DNA follows: TGTGCCAGCAGCGCACTTCGCCCTGGAGATACGCAGTATTTT. The entire variable domain, with the rest obtained from reference TRBV7-9 and TRBJ2-3, is as follows: DTGVSQNPRHKITKRGQNVTFRCDPISEHNRLYWYRQTLGQGPEFLTYFQNEAQLEKSRLLSDRFSAERPKGSFSTLEIQRTEQGDSAMYLCASSALRPGDTQYFGPGTRLTVL.

The chain joins TRBV7-9 to TRBJ2-4, with D maybe TRBD2 (5 bases). CDR3 length: 13 amino acids. With 5 bases removed from V and 7 bases from J, the gap between germline ends came to 12 bases. Germline V gene lookup returns CDR1 SEHNR and CDR2 FQNEAQ (reference sequence). The CDR3 coding sequence is TGTGCCAGCAGCCAAGGTGGACTCAACATTCAGTACTTC. This encodes CASSQGGLNIQYF.

The CDR3 DNA follows: TGTGCCAGCAGCTTGGACAGGCGGGGTGGCTACACCTTC. It specifies CASSLDRRGGYTF. The chain combines TRBV11-2 with TRBJ1-2; 7 bases fit TRBD1. The CDR3 totals 13 residues. Germline V gene sequence: CDR1 SGHAT, CDR2 FQNNGV. The J segment lost 7 bases and the V segment lost 3 bases, leaving 5 bases of the junction unmatched.

V usage is TRBV6-5 and J usage is TRBJ1-2, with D hard to call. The germline V gene has CDR1 MNHEY and CDR2 SVGAGI. The ends were cut back, 6 bases at V and 8 bases at J, with 13 bases in the middle. This CDR3 comprises 12 residues. This CDR3 reads CASSFLVEGYTF. In DNA, the CDR3 is TGTGCCAGCAGCTTTCTTGTAGAGGGCTACACCTTC.

This chain links TRBV24-1 with TRBJ2-6, with D perhaps TRBD1 (5 bases). CDR1 and CDR2 (germline): KGHDR, SFDVKD. Trimming took 0 bases from V and 1 from J, leaving 6 bases between them. The CDR3 covers 16 residues. The CDR3: CATSDLGASGANVLTF. The CDR3 nucleotides are TGTGCCACCAGTGATTTGGGGGCGTCTGGGGCCAACGTCCTGACTTTC.

The chain recombines TRBV29-1 with TRBJ1-1, with D tentatively TRBD1 (5 bases). This CDR3 has 13 residues. From germline, CDR1 is SQVTM and CDR2 ANQGSEA. The V end lost 7 bases, the J end lost 3 bases, and 15 bases lay between the germline ends. The DNA for the CDR3 is TGCAGCGCTTCCAGGGTGGTTGACACTGAAGCTTTCTTT. It translates to CSASRVVDTEAFF.

The chain joins TRBV9 to TRBJ1-2; D not certain. Germline assignment: CDR1 SGDLS and CDR2 YYNGEE. V lost 3 bases, J lost 2 bases, and 11 bases lay in between. CDR3 length: 14 residues. CDR3 protein: CASSGPKENYGYTF. The CDR3 DNA is TGTGCCAGCAGCGGACCTAAGGAGAACTATGGCTACACCTTC.

The gene calls are TRBV18 and TRBJ2-1; TRBD1 might be the D (6 bases). Germline CDR1 KGHSH, CDR2 LQKENI. This CDR3 comprises 15 residues. Between the trimmed V and J ends, which lost 3 bases and 4 bases, there was a span of 13 bases. CDR3: CASSPTGTEYNEQFF. The CDR3 bases are TGTGCCAGCTCACCTACAGGGACCGAATACAATGAGCAGTTCTTC.

The sample holds a few counts of this clone. The chain is built from TRBV5-1 and TRBJ1-1, with D hard to call. The CDR3 runs 14 residues. CDR1 is SGHRS and CDR2 is YFSETQ in the germline V gene. Between the trimmed V and J ends, which lost 0 bases and 5 bases, there was a span of 11 bases. The CDR3 here is CASSLVGVDTEAFF. CDR3 coding DNA: TGCGCCAGCAGCTTGGTCGGGGTGGATACTGAAGCTTTCTTT.

This clone was seen only once. The V gene is TRBV19, the J gene TRBJ2-5; TRBD1 matches 8 bases. Germline V gene lookup returns CDR1 LNHDA and CDR2 SQIVND (reference sequence). The CDR3 loop spans 15 amino acids. V trimming: 6 bases; J trimming: 4 bases; junction bases outside the gene matches: 10. This CDR3 reads CASRGPGGFGETQYF. In DNA form, the CDR3 reads TGTGCCAGTAGGGGACCAGGGGGCTTCGGAGAGACCCAGTACTTC.

This clone came up once. The rearrangement joins TRBV5-6 to TRBJ2-3, with 11 bases that match TRBD2. V shed 3 bases and J 0 bases; nucleotides not matched to a gene: 3. This CDR3 spans 16 amino acids. Germline CDR1 SGHDT, CDR2 YYEEEE. CDR3 amino acids: CASSSTSGTSTDTQYF. CDR3 bases: TGTGCCAGCAGCTCGACTAGCGGGACCAGCACAGATACGCAGTATTTT.

This chain connects TRBV29-1 to TRBJ2-5; TRBD2 matches 10 bases. Germline CDR1 reads SQVTM; CDR2 reads ANQGSEA. This CDR3 has 15 residues. J gave up 0 bases and V 4 bases, and 5 bases lay outside the gene matches. The CDR3 loop reads CSVVSGGTYQETQYF. Written as DNA, the CDR3 is TGCAGCGTTGTTAGCGGGGGGACGTACCAAGAGACCCAGTACTTC.

CDR3 DNA sequence: TGTGCCAGCTCACCCGTTGGATTCGGGGATTACGAGCAGTACTTC. Translated, it gives CASSPVGFGDYEQYF. The chain recombines TRBV18 with TRBJ2-7, with a tentative D call TRBD2 (5 bases). Germline values: CDR1 KGHSH, CDR2 LQKENI. The CDR3 sequence is 15 residues long. The V end was cut by 3 bases, the J end by 4 bases, with 16 bases between.